This T cell receptor (beta chain) was recovered during a study of long-term antiretroviral therapy in people with HIV. Study results and caveats: Dominating the repertoire at all time points were the clones that expanded before ART. CDR3 length ranges were narrower in HIV repertoires than in controls. Post-treatment diversity went higher with ART but stayed below transplant donor controls.

Unmatched junction bases numbered 7, after V lost 4 bases and J lost 5 bases. The V gene's germline CDR1 is LNHDA and CDR2 SQIVND (reference sequence). This CDR3 spans 15 amino acids. This clone occurred a few times. The target antigen is unknown. Samples were assayed with immunoSEQ v3.0 at survey level. Assay used: immunoSEQ multiplex PCR; TCRdb lists only in-frame clones, some missing. Among more than 15,000 clones, roughly three quarters were seen once, and the ten largest hold roughly a tenth. This receptor was taken from a man younger than 35 with HIV. The source was unsorted PBMCs, collected 0.5 years before starting antiretroviral therapy. This chain uses TRBV19 with TRBJ1-4, with TRBD1 matching 7 bases. DNA of the CDR3: TGTGCCAGTAGTAACCGGGACAGACAAAATGAAAAACTGTTTTTT. This codes for CASSNRDRQNEKLFF.